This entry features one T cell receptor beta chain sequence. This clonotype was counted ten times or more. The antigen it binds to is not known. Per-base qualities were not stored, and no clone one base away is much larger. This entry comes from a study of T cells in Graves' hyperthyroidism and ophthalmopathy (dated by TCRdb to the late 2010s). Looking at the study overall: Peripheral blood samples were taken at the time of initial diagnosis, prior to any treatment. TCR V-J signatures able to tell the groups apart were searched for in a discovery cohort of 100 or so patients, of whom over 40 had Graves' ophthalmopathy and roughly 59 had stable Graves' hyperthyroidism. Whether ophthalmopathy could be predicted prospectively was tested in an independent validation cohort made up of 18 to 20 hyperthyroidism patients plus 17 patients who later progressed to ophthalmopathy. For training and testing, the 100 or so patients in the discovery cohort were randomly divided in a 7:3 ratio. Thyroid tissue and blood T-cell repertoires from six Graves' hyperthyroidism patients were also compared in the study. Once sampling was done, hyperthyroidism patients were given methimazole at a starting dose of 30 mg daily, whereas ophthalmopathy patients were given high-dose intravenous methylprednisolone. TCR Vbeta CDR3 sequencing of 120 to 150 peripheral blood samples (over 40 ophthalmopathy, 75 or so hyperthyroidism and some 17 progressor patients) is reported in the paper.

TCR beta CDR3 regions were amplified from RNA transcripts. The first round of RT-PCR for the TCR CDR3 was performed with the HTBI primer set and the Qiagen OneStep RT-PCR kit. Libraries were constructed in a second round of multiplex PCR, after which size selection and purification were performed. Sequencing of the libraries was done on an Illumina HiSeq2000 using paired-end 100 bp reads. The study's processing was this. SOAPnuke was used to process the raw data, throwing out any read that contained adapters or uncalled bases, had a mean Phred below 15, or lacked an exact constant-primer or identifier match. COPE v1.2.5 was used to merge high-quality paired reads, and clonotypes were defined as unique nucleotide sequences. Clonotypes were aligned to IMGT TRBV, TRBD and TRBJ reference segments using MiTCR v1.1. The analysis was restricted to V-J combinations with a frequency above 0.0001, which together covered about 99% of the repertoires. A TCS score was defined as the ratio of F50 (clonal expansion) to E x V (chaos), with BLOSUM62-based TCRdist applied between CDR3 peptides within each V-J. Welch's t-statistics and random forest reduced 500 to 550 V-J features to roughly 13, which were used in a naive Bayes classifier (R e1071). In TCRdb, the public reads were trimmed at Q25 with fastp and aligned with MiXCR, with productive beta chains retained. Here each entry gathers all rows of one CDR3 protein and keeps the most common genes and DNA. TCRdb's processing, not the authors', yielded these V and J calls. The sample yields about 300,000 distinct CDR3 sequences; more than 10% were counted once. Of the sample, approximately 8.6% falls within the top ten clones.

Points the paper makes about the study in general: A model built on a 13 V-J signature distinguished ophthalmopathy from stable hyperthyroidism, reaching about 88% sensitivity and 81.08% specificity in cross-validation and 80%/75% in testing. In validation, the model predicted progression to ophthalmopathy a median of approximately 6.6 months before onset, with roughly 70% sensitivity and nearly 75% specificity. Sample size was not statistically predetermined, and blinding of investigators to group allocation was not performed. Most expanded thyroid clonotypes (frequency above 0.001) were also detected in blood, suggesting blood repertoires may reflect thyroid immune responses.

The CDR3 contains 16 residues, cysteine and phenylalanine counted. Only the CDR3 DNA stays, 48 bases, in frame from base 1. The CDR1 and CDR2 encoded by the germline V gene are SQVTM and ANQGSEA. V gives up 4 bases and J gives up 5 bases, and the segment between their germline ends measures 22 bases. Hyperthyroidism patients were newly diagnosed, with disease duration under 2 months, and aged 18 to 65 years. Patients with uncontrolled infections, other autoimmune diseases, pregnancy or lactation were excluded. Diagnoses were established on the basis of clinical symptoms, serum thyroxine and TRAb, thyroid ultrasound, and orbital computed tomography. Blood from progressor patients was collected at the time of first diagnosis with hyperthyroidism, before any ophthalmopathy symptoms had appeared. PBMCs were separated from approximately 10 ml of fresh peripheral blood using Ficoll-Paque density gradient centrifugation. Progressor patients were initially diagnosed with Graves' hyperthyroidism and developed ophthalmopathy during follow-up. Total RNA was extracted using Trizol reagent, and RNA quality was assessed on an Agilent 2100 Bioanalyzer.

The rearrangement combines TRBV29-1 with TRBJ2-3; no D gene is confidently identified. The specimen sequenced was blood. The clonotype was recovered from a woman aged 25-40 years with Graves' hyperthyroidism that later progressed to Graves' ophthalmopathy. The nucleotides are TGCAGCGTTGCCCCTTCGCCGGGTGGGAATGTAGATACGCAGTATTTT. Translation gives CSVAPSPGGNVDTQYF.